Listed below are T cell receptor beta chains from one sample, sequenced in a study of precursors of human CD4 cytotoxic T cells. TCRdb passed the reads through MiXCR, listing each CDR3 protein once. Seen here are about 320 distinct CDR3 sequences, around 22% observed once, and the top ten hold roughly 35%. The material sequenced was memory CD4+ T cells from blood (PBMCs). The receptors shown here come from a human donor in good health. Both conserved end residues are part of each CDR3. A D gene is named only where the DNA matches it firmly. Some rows have no size entry. The others give once, few or many, or a class for an expanded clone.

j_gene: TRBJ2-2; abundance: large; v_gene: TRBV5-1; d_gene: .; CDR3nt: TGCGCCAGCAGCTCCCAAGGGGGTAACACCGGGGAGCTGTTTTTT; CDR3aa: CASSSQGGNTGELFF
j_gene: TRBJ1-1; abundance: large; v_gene: TRBV18; d_gene: TRBD1; CDR3nt: TGTGCCAGCTCACGATCAACCGGGACAGCCAACACTGAAGCTTTCTTT; CDR3aa: CASSRSTGTANTEAFF
j_gene: TRBJ1-5; abundance: few; v_gene: TRBV27; d_gene: TRBD1; CDR3nt: TGTGCCAGCAGTTTAAGGGGGCATCAGCCCCAGCATTTT; CDR3aa: CASSLRGHQPQHF
j_gene: TRBJ2-3; abundance: large; v_gene: TRBV12-3/TRBV12-4; d_gene: .; CDR3nt: TGTGCCAGCAGGGTTTCTTCTAGCACAGATACGCAGTATTTT; CDR3aa: CASRVSSSTDTQYF
j_gene: TRBJ2-7; abundance: large; v_gene: TRBV29-1; d_gene: TRBD1; CDR3nt: TGCAGCGTTTCCCCGGGACAGGGCGGGTACGAGCAGTACTTC; CDR3aa: CSVSPGQGGYEQYF
j_gene: TRBJ2-1; abundance: once; v_gene: TRBV7-3; d_gene: .; CDR3nt: TGTGCCAGCAGCTTAGCCACCTCCCTAAACAATGAGCAGTTCTTC; CDR3aa: CASSLATSLNNEQFF
j_gene: TRBJ2-5; abundance: .; v_gene: TRBV2; d_gene: TRBD1; CDR3nt: TGTGCCAGCAGTGTCCCGGGACAGGGTTGGACCCAGTACTTC; CDR3aa: CASSVPGQGWTQYF
j_gene: TRBJ2-1; abundance: large; v_gene: TRBV5-1; d_gene: TRBD2; CDR3nt: TGCGCCAGCAGCTTTAGCGGGAGGGCCCTCCACAATGAGCAGTTCTTC; CDR3aa: CASSFSGRALHNEQFF
j_gene: TRBJ1-1; abundance: few; v_gene: TRBV29-1; d_gene: TRBD1; CDR3nt: TGCAGCGTTGAAGTTCATCGACAGGGTGAAGCTTTCTTT; CDR3aa: CSVEVHRQGEAFF
j_gene: TRBJ2-5; abundance: large; v_gene: TRBV18; d_gene: .; CDR3nt: TGTGCCAGCTCACCAAACGGGTACCAAGAGACCCAGTACTTC; CDR3aa: CASSPNGYQETQYF
j_gene: TRBJ2-1; abundance: .; v_gene: TRBV12-3/TRBV12-4; d_gene: TRBD2; CDR3nt: TGTGCCAGCAGTTTGAGAACGATGACTAGCGGGAGCTCCTACAATGAGCAGTTCTTC; CDR3aa: CASSLRTMTSGSSYNEQFF
j_gene: TRBJ2-7; abundance: few; v_gene: TRBV9; d_gene: TRBD2; CDR3nt: TGTGCCAGCAGCATGGGACTAGCGGGAGCCGACGAGCAGTACTTC; CDR3aa: CASSMGLAGADEQYF
j_gene: TRBJ2-3; abundance: .; v_gene: TRBV5-1; d_gene: TRBD2; CDR3nt: TGCGCCAGCAGCACCACTAGCGGGAGGCCAGATACGCAGTATTTT; CDR3aa: CASSTTSGRPDTQYF
j_gene: TRBJ1-1; abundance: .; v_gene: TRBV27; d_gene: TRBD1; CDR3nt: TGTGCCAGCACCTATGGATCAGGGACAGGCATCTTTAGAACACTCGAAGCTTTCTTT; CDR3aa: CASTYGSGTGIFRTLEAFF
j_gene: TRBJ1-1; abundance: large; v_gene: TRBV4-1; d_gene: .; CDR3nt: TGCGCCAGCAGCCAAGATCTAGCCGCCGGGCCAGCGAACACTGAAGCTTTCTTT; CDR3aa: CASSQDLAAGPANTEAFF
j_gene: TRBJ2-7; abundance: .; v_gene: TRBV5-1; d_gene: TRBD1; CDR3nt: TGCGCCAGCAGCTTGGGGGACAGAGCCTACGAGCAGTACTTC; CDR3aa: CASSLGDRAYEQYF
j_gene: TRBJ1-1; abundance: .; v_gene: TRBV7-9; d_gene: .; CDR3nt: TGTGCCAGCAGCTTAGCAGGGGTTACAGGTGAAGCTTTCTTT; CDR3aa: CASSLAGVTGEAFF
j_gene: TRBJ2-7; abundance: large; v_gene: TRBV25-1; d_gene: TRBD1; CDR3nt: TGTGCCAGCAGTGGACAGGGGGTTAGCTACGAGCAGTACTTC; CDR3aa: CASSGQGVSYEQYF
j_gene: TRBJ2-7; abundance: few; v_gene: TRBV6-6; d_gene: .; CDR3nt: TGTGCCAGCAACCACCCAGGGCGCAGGGAAGGCTACGAGCAGTACTTC; CDR3aa: CASNHPGRREGYEQYF
j_gene: TRBJ2-1; abundance: few; v_gene: TRBV2; d_gene: .; CDR3nt: TGTGCCAGCAGTCCGGGACTCAACAATGAGCAGTTCTTC; CDR3aa: CASSPGLNNEQFF
j_gene: TRBJ2-2; abundance: few; v_gene: TRBV11-2; d_gene: TRBD1; CDR3nt: TGTGCCAGCAGCTTAGACGGGACAGGGGGCGCCCGGGCCGGGGAGCTGTTTTTT; CDR3aa: CASSLDGTGGARAGELFF
j_gene: TRBJ2-3; abundance: few; v_gene: TRBV2; d_gene: .; CDR3nt: TGTGCCAGCGTCCTCCGGGTCAGGGATACGCAGTATTTT; CDR3aa: CASVLRVRDTQYF
j_gene: TRBJ2-7; abundance: large; v_gene: TRBV2; d_gene: .; CDR3nt: TGTGCCAGCAAGCTACAGGGTTACGAGCAGTACTTC; CDR3aa: CASKLQGYEQYF
j_gene: TRBJ1-3; abundance: few; v_gene: TRBV20-1; d_gene: TRBD1; CDR3nt: TGCAGTGCTAGAACGGGACAGGGAGCTGGAAACACCATATATTTT; CDR3aa: CSARTGQGAGNTIYF
j_gene: TRBJ1-2; abundance: hyperexpanded; v_gene: TRBV20-1; d_gene: .; CDR3nt: TGCAGTGCTCCCCAGCGGGGGAAGCGAGGCTACACCTTC; CDR3aa: CSAPQRGKRGYTF
j_gene: TRBJ2-5; abundance: large; v_gene: TRBV28; d_gene: .; CDR3nt: TGTGCCAGCAGTTCCGGGACATTTGAGGAGACCCAGTACTTC; CDR3aa: CASSSGTFEETQYF
j_gene: TRBJ2-7; abundance: large; v_gene: TRBV20-1; d_gene: .; CDR3nt: TGCAGTGCTATCGGGCCCCCTAACCGAGACGAGCAGTACTTC; CDR3aa: CSAIGPPNRDEQYF
j_gene: TRBJ1-1; abundance: large; v_gene: TRBV4-1; d_gene: .; CDR3nt: TGCGCCAGCAGCCAAGATGACAGGATTGGAACTGAAGCTTTCTTT; CDR3aa: CASSQDDRIGTEAFF
j_gene: TRBJ2-5; abundance: large; v_gene: TRBV25-1; d_gene: TRBD2; CDR3nt: TGTGCCAGCAGTGGCGTGATAGCGGGAGTCCAAGAGACCCAGTACTTC; CDR3aa: CASSGVIAGVQETQYF
j_gene: TRBJ2-7; abundance: few; v_gene: TRBV12-3/TRBV12-4; d_gene: TRBD1; CDR3nt: TGTGCCAGCAGTTCCGGCCGGGGAAGTACAGGGGGCGACGAGCAGTACTTC; CDR3aa: CASSSGRGSTGGDEQYF
j_gene: TRBJ1-1; abundance: large; v_gene: TRBV5-4; d_gene: .; CDR3nt: TGTGCCAGCAGCCGCCCCGCCGAGGGGATGAACACTGAAGCTTTCTTT; CDR3aa: CASSRPAEGMNTEAFF
j_gene: TRBJ2-5; abundance: .; v_gene: TRBV11-2; d_gene: TRBD1; CDR3nt: TGTGCCAGCAGCTTAAACCCGACAGGGCCCCAGACCCAGTACTTC; CDR3aa: CASSLNPTGPQTQYF
j_gene: TRBJ2-3; abundance: few; v_gene: TRBV30; d_gene: TRBD2; CDR3nt: TGTGCCTGGAGTGTAAAAGCGGGAGGAACAGATACGCAGTATTTT; CDR3aa: CAWSVKAGGTDTQYF
j_gene: TRBJ2-2; abundance: large; v_gene: TRBV4-2; d_gene: .; CDR3nt: TGTGCCAGCAGCCCCCGGGAGAGTAACACCGGGGAGCTGTTTTTT; CDR3aa: CASSPRESNTGELFF
j_gene: TRBJ1-1; abundance: few; v_gene: TRBV19; d_gene: .; CDR3nt: TGTGCCAGTAGTGGCTGGCAGACAGTGAACACTGAAGCTTTCTTT; CDR3aa: CASSGWQTVNTEAFF
j_gene: TRBJ2-1; abundance: .; v_gene: TRBV24-1; d_gene: .; CDR3nt: TGTGCCACCAGTGACCGATGGACAGTCTACAATGAGCAGTTCTTC; CDR3aa: CATSDRWTVYNEQFF
j_gene: TRBJ2-3; abundance: .; v_gene: TRBV9; d_gene: .; CDR3nt: TGTGCCAGCAGCGATCCCGGCCGGGATCGCACAGATACGCAGTATTTT; CDR3aa: CASSDPGRDRTDTQYF
j_gene: TRBJ1-1; abundance: large; v_gene: TRBV30; d_gene: .; CDR3nt: TGTGCCTGGAGTCTTCAACGCGCTGAAGCTTTCTTT; CDR3aa: CAWSLQRAEAFF
j_gene: TRBJ2-5; abundance: large; v_gene: TRBV6-1; d_gene: .; CDR3nt: TGTGCCAGCAACCTAGGGCCGTTGGAGACCCAGTACTTC; CDR3aa: CASNLGPLETQYF
j_gene: TRBJ2-3; abundance: few; v_gene: TRBV5-1; d_gene: TRBD1; CDR3nt: TGCGCCAGCAGCTTCCTGACAGGGAGCACAGATACGCAGTATTTT; CDR3aa: CASSFLTGSTDTQYF
j_gene: TRBJ1-5; abundance: .; v_gene: TRBV20-1; d_gene: .; CDR3nt: TGCAGTGCTGCCTCGGGAGATAGCAATCAGCCCCAGCATTTT; CDR3aa: CSAASGDSNQPQHF
j_gene: TRBJ2-2; abundance: large; v_gene: TRBV6-5; d_gene: TRBD2; CDR3nt: TGTGCCAGCAGCCGACTAGCGGGGGGTAACACCGGGGAGCTGTTTTTT; CDR3aa: CASSRLAGGNTGELFF
j_gene: TRBJ2-3; abundance: large; v_gene: TRBV4-1; d_gene: .; CDR3nt: TGCGCCAGCAGCCAAGCAGGAGGGACCGACACAGATACGCAGTATTTT; CDR3aa: CASSQAGGTDTDTQYF
j_gene: TRBJ2-3; abundance: large; v_gene: TRBV27; d_gene: TRBD1; CDR3nt: TGTGCCAGCAGTTTATCTCGGACAGGGGGCCCAGATACGCAGTATTTT; CDR3aa: CASSLSRTGGPDTQYF
j_gene: TRBJ2-5; abundance: .; v_gene: TRBV6-6; d_gene: .; CDR3nt: TGTGCCAGCAGTTACTACAGCTTACCACAAGAGACCCAGTACTTC; CDR3aa: CASSYYSLPQETQYF
j_gene: TRBJ2-7; abundance: large; v_gene: TRBV12-3/TRBV12-4; d_gene: TRBD2; CDR3nt: TGTGCCAGCACTATAAGGTCTGGGGGGGCCTACGAGCAGTACTTC; CDR3aa: CASTIRSGGAYEQYF
j_gene: TRBJ2-1; abundance: hyperexpanded; v_gene: TRBV14; d_gene: TRBD2; CDR3nt: TGTGCCAGCAGCCTCGGGACTAGCGAGTACAATGAGCAGTTCTTC; CDR3aa: CASSLGTSEYNEQFF
j_gene: TRBJ1-2; abundance: once; v_gene: TRBV5-1; d_gene: .; CDR3nt: TGCGCCAGCAGGGATGAACAGCCTCTACATGGCTACACCTTC; CDR3aa: CASRDEQPLHGYTF
j_gene: TRBJ2-7; abundance: .; v_gene: TRBV12-3/TRBV12-4; d_gene: TRBD1; CDR3nt: TGTGCCAGCAGTCTCGATTACTCCGGGACAGAGGACTACGAGCAGTACTTC; CDR3aa: CASSLDYSGTEDYEQYF
j_gene: TRBJ2-3; abundance: .; v_gene: TRBV4-2; d_gene: TRBD1; CDR3nt: TGTGCCAGCAGACCTCGGACAGGCGGAACAGATACGCAGTATTTT; CDR3aa: CASRPRTGGTDTQYF
j_gene: TRBJ2-7; abundance: few; v_gene: TRBV27; d_gene: .; CDR3nt: TGTGCCAGCAGTTTAAAGGGACTCGATTACTACGAGCAGTACTTC; CDR3aa: CASSLKGLDYYEQYF
j_gene: TRBJ2-1; abundance: .; v_gene: TRBV2; d_gene: .; CDR3nt: TGTGCCAGCACCCGGGGATTTAACAATGAGCAGTTCTTC; CDR3aa: CASTRGFNNEQFF
j_gene: TRBJ2-3; abundance: .; v_gene: TRBV9; d_gene: .; CDR3nt: TGTGCCAGCAGCGTAGGATTCAGCGGAAACACAGATACGCAGTATTTT; CDR3aa: CASSVGFSGNTDTQYF
j_gene: TRBJ2-2; abundance: hyperexpanded; v_gene: TRBV21-1; d_gene: .; CDR3nt: TGTGCCAGCAGCAAAGCGCGCGTAGGCTTAGGGGACACCGGGGAGCTGTTTTTT; CDR3aa: CASSKARVGLGDTGELFF
j_gene: TRBJ2-7; abundance: .; v_gene: TRBV18; d_gene: TRBD2; CDR3nt: TGTGCCAGCTCACCCTCTAGCGGGATTGATGAGCAGTACTTC; CDR3aa: CASSPSSGIDEQYF
j_gene: TRBJ2-1; abundance: .; v_gene: TRBV29-1; d_gene: .; CDR3nt: TGCAGCGTCTTAAGGGGCAGCTACAATGAGCAGTTCTTC; CDR3aa: CSVLRGSYNEQFF
j_gene: TRBJ2-3; abundance: few; v_gene: TRBV27; d_gene: TRBD2; CDR3nt: TGTGCCAGCAGTCATGCGGGAGGAGATACGCAGTATTTT; CDR3aa: CASSHAGGDTQYF
j_gene: TRBJ2-1; abundance: large; v_gene: TRBV27; d_gene: TRBD1; CDR3nt: TGTGCCAGCAGTTGGGACAGCAGCTCCTACAATGAGCAGTTCTTC; CDR3aa: CASSWDSSSYNEQFF
j_gene: TRBJ2-2; abundance: few; v_gene: TRBV12-3/TRBV12-4; d_gene: .; CDR3nt: TGTGCCAGCAGTTTAGCGTCCGGTTTCGGGGAGCTGTTTTTT; CDR3aa: CASSLASGFGELFF